The 30 T cell receptor beta chains listed next were all sequenced from one sample in a study. From the RT-PCR reads, TCRdb called clonotypes with MiXCR, one entry per CDR3 protein. This sample has about 700,000 distinct CDR3 sequences; 14% occur once, and the top ten carry roughly 4%. Sequenced input: memory CD4+ T cells from blood. Source of these receptors: a female donor in good health, serving as a healthy control.

The rearrangement links TRBV28 to TRBJ2-7; TRBD2 matches 7 bases. After removal of 6 bases from V and 3 bases from J, the junction contained 17 bases not matched to a gene. The CDR3 is made up of 17 amino acids. Germline CDR1 reads MDHEN; CDR2 reads SYDVKM. This CDR3 reads CASSGPNAGGGYYEQYF. The CDR3 DNA follows: TGTGCCAGCAGCGGCCCGAACGCCGGCGGGGGTTACTACGAGCAGTACTTC.

The chain couples TRBV4-1 to TRBJ1-4; 7 positions agree with TRBD1. Germline-derived CDR1 and CDR2 are MGHRA and YSYEKL. V lost 5 bases and J lost 7; bases outside the gene matches: 10. The CDR3 has 15 amino acids. In DNA, the CDR3 is TGCGCCAGCAGCTCATCGACAGGGAGGAGTGAAAAACTGTTTTTT. This sequence encodes CASSSSTGRSEKLFF.

This clonotype was seen more than once but under ten times. V usage is TRBV24-1 and J usage is TRBJ2-3, with D tentatively TRBD2 (5 bases). Between the trimmed V and J ends, which lost 3 bases and 2 bases, there was a span of 11 bases. The CDR3 runs 15 residues. CDR1 and CDR2 (germline): KGHDR, SFDVKD. Here the CDR3 DNA reads TGTGCCACCAGTGATGTGGACTTCCACACAGATACGCAGTATTTT. It specifies CATSDVDFHTDTQYF.

This clonotype appeared many times. The rearrangement uses TRBV20-1 and TRBJ2-7; no clear D gene. V shed 2 bases and J shed 4 bases, with 15 bases lying between them. CDR1 and CDR2 from the germline V gene are DFQATT and SNEGSKA (reference sequence). This CDR3 has 14 amino acids. The CDR3 is CSARMANSEYEQYF. CDR3 nucleotide sequence: TGCAGTGCTAGAATGGCAAACTCCGAATACGAGCAGTACTTC.

In this sample, this clonotype turned up a few times. The chain joins TRBV7-6 to TRBJ1-5; maybe TRBD1 (6 bases). Trimming removed 5 bases at V and 3 bases at J, with 23 bases between. Germline V lookup: CDR1 SGHVS, CDR2 FNYEAQ. CDR3 size: 18 residues. In nucleotides, the CDR3 is TGTGCCAGCAGCCTCTTAGAGGGGACATATGTTGACAATCAGCCCCAGCATTTT. It is translated as CASSLLEGTYVDNQPQHF.

V and J are TRBV24-1 and TRBJ1-4, with D hard to call. The CDR3 totals 13 residues. The V end was cut by 9 bases, the J end by 6 bases, with 13 bases between. Looked up from germline, CDR1 is KGHDR and CDR2 is SFDVKD. CDR3 amino acids: CATAKGGDEKLFF. CDR3 coding DNA: TGTGCCACCGCAAAGGGAGGTGATGAAAAACTGTTTTTT.

There are a few counts of this clonotype. The chain employs TRBV7-2 and TRBJ2-7; no clear D. Germline values: CDR1 SGHTA, CDR2 FQGNSA. Trimming removed 3 bases at V and 3 bases at J, with 12 bases between. The CDR3 sequence is 14 residues long. The CDR3 reads CASSFGQVSYEQYF. The CDR3, as DNA: TGTGCCAGCAGCTTCGGCCAAGTGAGCTACGAGCAGTACTTC. Supplemented by reference TRBV7-2 and TRBJ2-7, the full variable domain reads GAGVSQSPSNKVTEKGKDVELRCDPISGHTALYWYRQSLGQGLEFLIYFQGNSAPDKSGLPSDRFSAERTGGSVSTLTIQRTQQEDSAVYLCASSFGQVSYEQYFGPGTRLTVT.

This chain uses TRBV7-6 with TRBJ1-4; D call uncertain. Germline lookup yields CDR1 SGHVS and CDR2 FNYEAQ. V lost 0 bases, J lost 15 bases, and 14 bases lay in between. The CDR3 is 13 residues long. CDR3 sequence: CASSLADSGPLFF. The CDR3 DNA follows: TGTGCCAGCAGCTTAGCGGATTCCGGGCCATTGTTTTTT.

In this sample, this clonotype turned up many times. The gene calls are TRBV4-2 and TRBJ2-1, with D unclear. Trimming shortened V by 0 bases and J by 0 bases, and 6 bases separated the two germline ends. The CDR3 length is 15 residues. Germline V gene sequence: CDR1 LGHNA, CDR2 YNFKEQ. CDR3 sequence: CASSQDVGSYNEQFF. CDR3 nucleotide sequence: TGTGCCAGCAGCCAAGACGTGGGCTCCTACAATGAGCAGTTCTTC.

The chain has TRBV9 and TRBJ2-1, with a weak D call TRBD1 (5 bases). This CDR3 is built from 16 residues. V lost 0 bases, J lost 1 base, and 11 bases lay in between. Germline V gene sequence: CDR1 SGDLS, CDR2 YYNGEE. CDR3 sequence reads: CASSVGLPGSYNEQFF. CDR3 sequence (DNA): TGTGCCAGCAGCGTAGGACTCCCAGGGTCCTACAATGAGCAGTTCTTC.

This clonotype was counted between two and nine times. The chain combines TRBV7-2 with TRBJ1-3; perhaps TRBD1 as D (6 bases). The CDR3 contains 17 residues. Trimming pared 5 bases from V and 1 base from J, leaving 18 bases between. Germline V gene sequence: CDR1 SGHTA, CDR2 FQGNSA. The CDR3 reads CASSLPGGASSGNTIYF. The CDR3 nucleotides read TGTGCCAGCAGCCTCCCCGGGGGCGCTTCTTCTGGAAACACCATATATTTT.

V and J are TRBV7-2 and TRBJ2-6; tentatively, D is TRBD1 (6 bases). This CDR3 comprises 17 residues. Between the trimmed V and J ends, which lost 6 bases and 0 bases, there was a span of 15 bases. The germline V gene has CDR1 SGHTA and CDR2 FQGNSA. The CDR3 reads CASRPSGRGSGANVLTF. The CDR3 nucleotides read TGTGCCAGCAGACCCTCGGGCAGGGGCTCTGGGGCCAACGTCCTGACTTTC.

The sample holds many counts of this clonotype. The DNA for the CDR3 is TGTGCCATCAGTGGACTAGCGGGGGGCATCAGCACAGATACGCAGTATTTT. Protein: CAISGLAGGISTDTQYF. This chain links TRBV10-3 with TRBJ2-3; 13 bases map to TRBD2. The CDR3 totals 17 residues. The germline CDR1 and CDR2 sequences are ENHRY and SYGVKD. Trimming cost V 4 bases and J 0 bases; bases outside gene matches: 4.

The genes are TRBV15 and TRBJ1-1, with D unresolved. The CDR3 contains 15 residues. V lost 0 bases to trimming and J lost 5 bases, with 13 bases between them. CDR1 LNHNV and CDR2 YYDKDF come from the germline V gene (reference sequence). The CDR3 is CATSRDLQLTTEAFF. CDR3 bases: TGTGCCACCAGCAGAGATTTGCAGCTCACAACTGAAGCTTTCTTT.

This clonotype occurred a few times. The J gene is TRBJ2-1, the V gene TRBV27; TRBD2 is a possible D gene (5 bases). CDR1 and CDR2 (germline): MNHEY, SMNVEV (reference sequence). The CDR3 contains 12 residues. V shed 6 bases and J shed 12 bases, with 15 bases lying between them. The CDR3 reads CASSQLGETQFF. The CDR3 coding sequence is TGTGCCAGCAGCCAACTCGGGGAAACGCAGTTCTTC.

Many counts were recorded for this clonotype. The chain has TRBV27 and TRBJ2-5, with 10 bases lining up with TRBD2. Losses at the gene ends were 4 bases for V and 5 bases for J; bases not matched to a gene: 13. Germline CDR1 is MNHEY and CDR2 is SMNVEV (reference sequence). The CDR3 totals 17 residues. CDR3 amino acids: CASSSSLAGSPRETQYF. The CDR3 DNA is TGTGCCAGCAGTTCCTCACTAGCGGGATCCCCAAGGGAGACCCAGTACTTC.

This clonotype was observed many times. The gene calls are TRBV29-1 and TRBJ2-5, with TRBD1 identical over 8 bases. J gave up 0 bases and V 0 bases, and 15 bases lay outside the gene matches. The CDR3 runs 19 residues. From germline, CDR1 is SQVTM and CDR2 ANQGSEA. CDR3 protein: CSVEESGTGAYFHQETQYF. CDR3 DNA sequence: TGCAGCGTTGAAGAGTCGGGGACAGGAGCTTATTTTCACCAAGAGACCCAGTACTTC. Based on the CDR3 plus reference TRBV29-1 and TRBJ2-5, the full variable domain is SAVISQKPSRDICQRGTSLTIQCQVDSQVTMMFWYRQQPGQSLTLIATANQGSEATYESGFVIDKFPISRPNLTFSTLTVSNMSPEDSSIYLCSVEESGTGAYFHQETQYFGPGTRLLVL.

This clonotype was recorded at least ten times. CDR3 amino acids: CASSLLGVYEQYF. CDR3 nucleotide sequence: TGCGCCAGCAGCTTGCTGGGGGTCTACGAGCAGTACTTC. V is TRBV5-1 and J is TRBJ2-7, with D perhaps TRBD1 or TRBD2 (5 bases each). The V and J ends lost 1 base and 3 bases respectively, with 8 bases between them. The germline CDR1 and CDR2 sequences are SGHRS and YFSETQ. This CDR3 is 13 amino acids long.

This clonotype was seen only a few times. V and J are TRBV7-9 and TRBJ2-5; 9 bases line up with TRBD2. The CDR3 is 15 amino acids. The germline V gene has CDR1 SEHNR and CDR2 FQNEAQ (reference sequence). V trimming: 5 bases; J trimming: 4 bases; junction bases outside the gene matches: 8. CDR3 DNA: TGTGCCAGCAGCCCACATAGCGGGAGCAGAGAGACCCAGTACTTC. This encodes CASSPHSGSRETQYF.

This chain uses TRBV5-4 with TRBJ2-3; 12 bases agree with TRBD2. Germline CDR1 and CDR2: SGHNT and YYREEE (reference sequence). V was clipped by 3 bases and J by 2 bases; unmatched bases: 4. The CDR3 has 16 residues. CDR3 in amino acids: CASSSRLAGATDTQYF. In DNA, the CDR3 is TGTGCCAGCAGCTCCCGACTAGCGGGGGCCACAGATACGCAGTATTTT.

The chain combines TRBV4-1 with TRBJ2-7; TRBD1 is a possible D gene (6 bases). Germline CDR1 and CDR2: MGHRA and YSYEKL. Trimming removed 1 base from V and 4 bases from J, with 14 bases in between. This CDR3 has 15 residues. In nucleotides, the CDR3 is TGCGCCAGCAGCCAAGTCGGGCAGGGGAGATACGAGCAGTACTTC. Its translation is CASSQVGQGRYEQYF.

This clonotype was seen more than once but under ten times. This sequence joins TRBV6-2 or TRBV6-3 and TRBJ1-1; D possibly corresponds to TRBD1 (6 bases). The germline CDR1 and CDR2 sequences are MNHEY and SVGEGT. This CDR3 contains 16 residues. Trimming removed 7 bases at V and 3 bases at J, with 21 bases between. The CDR3: CASTPGQGRTHTEAFF. CDR3 coding DNA: TGTGCCAGCACCCCCGGCCAGGGGAGAACCCACACTGAAGCTTTCTTT.

This clonotype was observed a few times. This chain links TRBV12-3 or TRBV12-4 with TRBJ1-2; D may be TRBD1 (5 bases). V lost 1 base and J 7 bases, leaving 13 bases between the germline ends. The CDR3 sequence is 14 residues long. Here the CDR3 DNA reads TGTGCCAGCAGTTTAGGGTACGCCCAGGGTGGCTACACCTTC. Translating it yields CASSLGYAQGGYTF.

This clonotype was detected only a few times. The chain carries TRBV27 and TRBJ2-5, with TRBD1 matching 10 bases. CDR3 length: 15 amino acids. With V trimmed by 4 bases and J by 5 bases, 7 bases remained unmatched. The germline V gene has CDR1 MNHEY and CDR2 SMNVEV (reference sequence). The CDR3 coding sequence is TGTGCCAGCAGTTCAAGGGGGACAGGGGTGGAGACCCAGTACTTC. Its translation is CASSSRGTGVETQYF.

This clonotype was found a few times. The chain recombines TRBV5-1 with TRBJ1-1, with TRBD1 matching 8 bases. Germline V gene sequence: CDR1 SGHRS, CDR2 YFSETQ. CDR3 length: 15 amino acids. V trimming: 4 bases; J trimming: 0 bases; junction bases outside the gene matches: 5. The CDR3 region is CASSRQTGVNTEAFF. In DNA, the CDR3 is TGCGCCAGCAGCAGGCAGACAGGGGTGAACACTGAAGCTTTCTTT.

This clonotype was observed a few times. The CDR3 DNA follows: TGCGCCAGCAGCGTGATGTCTGGAAACACCATATATTTT. Its protein is CASSVMSGNTIYF. The chain couples TRBV5-1 to TRBJ1-3; D unclear. The CDR3 is 13 amino acids. Deletions cut 4 bases from V and 1 base from J, with 6 bases between. CDR1 is SGHRS and CDR2 is YFSETQ in the germline V gene.

V usage is TRBV6-6 and J usage is TRBJ2-5, with 8 bases fitting TRBD2. The CDR3 has 14 amino acids. Germline loops: CDR1 MNHNY, CDR2 SVGAGI (reference sequence). V shed 2 bases, J shed 3 bases, and the junction held 2 bases outside the gene matches. The CDR3 bases are TGTGCCAGCAGTTACCCCGGGGGGGAAGAGACCCAGTACTTC. This gives the protein CASSYPGGEETQYF.

In this sample, this clonotype turned up a few times. This rearrangement joins TRBV20-1 to TRBJ2-7; 10 nucleotides line up with TRBD2. V was pared by 6 bases and J by 3 bases, with 11 bases of the junction left unmatched. Germline V gene data show CDR1 as DFQATT and CDR2 as SNEGSKA (reference sequence). CDR3 size: 15 residues. Here the CDR3 reads CSALPVAGGFYEQYF. The CDR3 nucleotides are TGCAGTGCCCTTCCGGTAGCGGGAGGTTTCTACGAGCAGTACTTC.

V usage is TRBV6-1 and J usage is TRBJ2-3, with 8 nucleotides matching TRBD1. Germline CDR1 and CDR2: MNHNS and SASEGT. The CDR3 runs to 14 residues. V shed 2 bases and J 5 bases; nucleotides not matched to a gene: 3. The CDR3 DNA sequence: TGTGCCAGCAGTGAATGGACAGGGCTAGATACGCAGTATTTT. Its translation: CASSEWTGLDTQYF.

The rearrangement uses TRBV27 and TRBJ2-3; TRBD2 is a possible D gene (6 bases). Germline lookup yields CDR1 MNHEY and CDR2 SMNVEV (reference sequence). The CDR3 runs 15 residues. Written as DNA, the CDR3 is TGTGTCTCAGGAGGGCAACGATTCTCCACAGATACGCAGTATTTT. Amino acids: CVSGGQRFSTDTQYF.